This passage covers 22 T cell receptor beta chains from one sample sequenced in a study of OX40 agonist ivuxolimab in advanced cancers. Profiling relied on immunoSEQ multiplex PCR, and the TCRdb table lists in-frame clones only, not all of them. The sample carries around 80,000 clones, more than 70% recorded once. Sequences were derived from CD4+ or CD8+ T cells sorted from blood, sampled in a trial of the OX40 agonist ivuxolimab. These receptors all stem from an adult with an advanced solid tumor such as melanoma, head and neck, liver or kidney cancer.

The V and J genes are TRBV9 and TRBJ2-1, with D perhaps TRBD2 (6 bases). The germline V gene encodes CDR1 SGDLS and CDR2 YYNGEE. This CDR3 comprises 17 residues. Trimming took off 4 bases at V and 5 bases at J, with 22 bases between the two ends. In DNA form, the CDR3 reads TGTGCCAGCAGCTCTCAATACACCGGGACTGTCAACAATGAGCAGTTCTTC. It codes for CASSSQYTGTVNNEQFF.

This sequence joins TRBV5-6 and TRBJ2-1; TRBD2 aligns across 13 bases. Germline trimming cut 0 bases from V and 8 bases from J; bases unmatched to any gene: 2. The length of the CDR3 is 15 residues. Germline V gives CDR1 SGHDT, CDR2 YYEEEE. This CDR3 is CASSLGLAGGDEQFF. The CDR3 bases are TGTGCCAGCAGCTTGGGACTAGCGGGAGGCGATGAGCAGTTCTTC.

DNA of the CDR3: TGTGCCAGTAGTATGATCCAGGCGCCCGAAAAACTGTTTTTT. Translating it yields CASSMIQAPEKLFF. V usage is TRBV19 and J usage is TRBJ1-4; no clear D. Germline V gene data show CDR1 as LNHDA and CDR2 as SQIVND (reference sequence). The CDR3 runs to 14 residues. The germline V and J ends were trimmed by 3 bases and 8 bases, with 13 bases remaining between them.

The chain joins TRBV28 to TRBJ2-1; the match to TRBD1 covers 7 bases. This CDR3 has 15 residues. The V segment lost 2 bases and the J segment 2 bases; nucleotides outside the gene matches: 3. Germline lookup yields CDR1 MDHEN and CDR2 SYDVKM. CDR3 sequence: CASSLITGAYNEQFF. The CDR3 nucleotides are TGTGCCAGCAGTTTAATAACAGGGGCCTACAATGAGCAGTTCTTC.

The genes are TRBV6-5 and TRBJ1-1; D is ambiguous. The CDR3 has 16 residues. Trimming removed 2 bases at V and 3 bases at J, with 16 bases between. Germline V gives CDR1 MNHEY, CDR2 SVGAGI. The chain's CDR3 is CASSYRSRPRDTEAFF. CDR3 in DNA: TGTGCCAGCAGTTACAGATCGAGGCCCCGGGACACTGAAGCTTTCTTT.

The CDR3 bases are TGTGCCAGCAGGGGGAAAGATACGCAGTATTTT. This translates into CASRGKDTQYF. The chain is built from TRBV2 and TRBJ2-3; D not resolved. The germline gives CDR1 SNHLY, CDR2 FYNNEI. Trimming cost V 6 bases and J 5 bases, with 6 bases left between them. This CDR3 has 11 amino acids.

This clone was observed a single time. The genes are TRBV5-1 and TRBJ2-3, with TRBD2 matching over 11 bases. Losses at the gene ends were 1 base for V and 0 bases for J; bases not matched to a gene: 10. CDR3 size: 19 residues. Germline V gene lookup returns CDR1 SGHRS and CDR2 YFSETQ. Here the CDR3 DNA reads TGCGCCAGCAGCTTGAGGTTAGCGGGAGGGTCCTTCAGCACAGATACGCAGTATTTT. This gives the protein CASSLRLAGGSFSTDTQYF.

The chain uses TRBV11-2 and TRBJ1-6; the match to TRBD1 covers 7 bases. Losses at the gene ends were 5 bases for V and 8 bases for J; bases not matched to a gene: 3. There are 13 residues in the CDR3. Germline CDR1 is SGHAT and CDR2 is FQNNGV. This CDR3 reads CASSEGAYSPLHF. CDR3 in DNA: TGTGCCAGCAGCGAGGGGGCCTATTCACCCCTCCACTTT.

The chain employs TRBV11-2 and TRBJ2-5, with D possibly being TRBD1 or TRBD2 (5 bases each). CDR3 length: 15 amino acids. In germline, CDR1 is SGHAT, CDR2 FQNNGV. Trimming took 5 bases from V and 1 from J, leaving 14 bases between them. CDR3 in DNA: TGTGCCAGCAGCCTCCAACCGGGACCCCAAGAGACCCAGTACTTC. As protein: CASSLQPGPQETQYF. Using reference TRBV11-2 and TRBJ2-5 for the parts outside the CDR3, the full variable domain is EAGVAQSPRYKIIEKRQSVAFWCNPISGHATLYWYQQILGQGPKLLIQFQNNGVVDDSQLPKDRFSAERLKGVDSTLKIQPAKLEDSAVYLCASSLQPGPQETQYFGPGTRLLVL.

The rearrangement joins TRBV5-1 to TRBJ2-1; D is ambiguous. This CDR3 is built from 15 residues. Germline lookup yields CDR1 SGHRS and CDR2 YFSETQ. Trimming stripped 2 bases from V and 0 bases from J, with 9 bases between. CDR3: CASSLTFSSYNEQFF. The CDR3 DNA reads as TGCGCCAGCAGCTTAACATTCAGCTCCTACAATGAGCAGTTCTTC.

This chain uses TRBV6-1 with TRBJ1-1; no definite D call. Germline values: CDR1 MNHNS, CDR2 SASEGT. The CDR3 runs to 16 residues. V lost 3 bases and J lost 0, with 14 bases in between. The CDR3 loop is CASSDLGEGMNTEAFF. In DNA, the CDR3 is TGTGCCAGCAGTGATCTCGGGGAGGGAATGAACACTGAAGCTTTCTTT.

The rearrangement uses TRBV11-2 and TRBJ2-7; D remains ambiguous. In germline, CDR1 is SGHAT, CDR2 FQNNGV. CDR3 length equals 13 residues. V was clipped by 0 bases and J by 7 bases, with 10 bases between them. CDR3 DNA sequence: TGTGCCAGCAGCTTAGAACCGTTTACGGAGCAGTACTTC. Protein sequence: CASSLEPFTEQYF.

In its sample, this clone was seen a few times. The sample carries other DNA sequences with the same CDR3. CDR3 residues: CASSPQGDQPQHF. The CDR3 DNA is TGTGCCAGCTCACCCCAGGGGGACCAGCCCCAGCATTTT. The genes are TRBV18 and TRBJ1-5, with TRBD1 identical over 7 bases. The V segment lost 3 bases and the J segment 7 bases; nucleotides outside the gene matches: 3. Germline CDR1 KGHSH, CDR2 LQKENI. This CDR3 region has 13 residues. The full variable domain, completed using reference TRBV18 and TRBJ1-5, is NAGVMQNPRHLVRRRGQEARLRCSPMKGHSHVYWYRQLPEEGLKFMVYLQKENIIDESGMPKERFSAEFPKEGPSILRIQQVVRGDSAAYFCASSPQGDQPQHFGDGTRLSIL.

There are a few counts of this clone. This chain uses TRBV4-1 with TRBJ2-1; TRBD2 agrees at 7 bases. Per the germline V gene, CDR1 is MGHRA and CDR2 is YSYEKL. This CDR3 has 17 residues. Trimming took 1 base from V and 5 from J; bases not matched to a gene: 11. CDR3 residues: CASSQGRGLGAHNEQFF. CDR3 in DNA: TGCGCCAGCAGCCAAGGACGAGGACTAGGTGCCCACAATGAGCAGTTCTTC.

Here the CDR3 DNA reads TGTGCCAGCAGCTTGATCACTAGACAAGAGACCCAGTACTTC. This codes for CASSLITRQETQYF. The genes are TRBV5-5 and TRBJ2-5; a weak D match, TRBD2 (5 bases). Trimming stripped 1 base from V and 2 bases from J, with 9 bases between. The CDR3 consists of 14 residues. From germline, CDR1 is SGHKS and CDR2 YYEKEE (reference sequence).

The V and J genes are TRBV5-6 and TRBJ2-2; 7 bases line up with TRBD1. V lost 5 bases and J lost 1; bases outside the gene matches: 2. There are 14 residues in the CDR3. Germline V CDR1 and CDR2: SGHDT, YYEEEE. CDR3 in DNA: TGTGCCAGCAGTCGACAGGGGAACACCGGGGAGCTGTTTTTT. Amino acid sequence: CASSRQGNTGELFF.

The chain has TRBV25-1 and TRBJ1-1, with D tentatively TRBD1 (6 bases). Germline values: CDR1 MGHDK, CDR2 SYGVNS. The CDR3 has 13 amino acids. Trimming removed 2 bases at V and 6 bases at J, with 10 bases between. In nucleotides, the CDR3 is TGTGCCAGCAGTGAAGGGGGGCCTTCTGAAGCTTTCTTT. Its translation is CASSEGGPSEAFF.

This clone was picked up one time. The rearrangement uses TRBV6-5 and TRBJ2-1; D gene ambiguous. The CDR3 totals 15 residues. Germline lookup yields CDR1 MNHEY and CDR2 SVGAGI. V shed 6 bases and J shed 9 bases, with 21 bases lying between them. The CDR3 sequence is CASSPSRERSSEQFF. CDR3 coding DNA: TGTGCCAGCAGCCCCTCTCGAGAACGGAGCAGTGAGCAGTTCTTC.

This chain links TRBV6-1 with TRBJ1-6; 10 bases agree with TRBD1. Per the germline V gene, CDR1 is MNHNS and CDR2 is SASEGT. V was pared by 6 bases and J by 8 bases, with 4 bases of the junction left unmatched. CDR3 length equals 14 residues. CDR3 region: CASRPGQGYSPLHF. The CDR3, as DNA: TGTGCCAGCAGACCGGGACAGGGGTATTCACCCCTCCACTTT.

This chain uses TRBV11-2 with TRBJ2-6; no definite D call. The CDR3 sequence is 14 residues long. Germline V gives CDR1 SGHAT, CDR2 FQNNGV. Trimming removed 6 bases from V and 0 bases from J, with 6 bases in between. The CDR3 loop is CASSSYSGANVLTF. In nucleotides, the CDR3 is TGTGCCAGCAGTTCCTACTCTGGGGCCAACGTCCTGACTTTC.

The rearrangement joins TRBV5-1 to TRBJ2-5; 11 bases agree with TRBD1. The CDR3 runs to 15 residues. Trimming at V came to 0 bases and at J to 6 bases, leaving 4 bases not matched to a gene. Germline-derived CDR1 and CDR2 are SGHRS and YFSETQ. CDR3 DNA sequence: TGCGCCAGCAGCTTGGGGACAGGGGGCAGTAAGACCCAGTACTTC. Amino acid sequence: CASSLGTGGSKTQYF.

The chain links TRBV9 to TRBJ2-5; D call uncertain. Trimming left V 0 bases short and J 1 base short, with 10 bases between. The CDR3 consists of 15 residues. CDR1 is SGDLS and CDR2 is YYNGEE in the germline V gene. CDR3 amino acids: CASSVGGGFQETQYF. For the CDR3, the DNA is TGTGCCAGCAGCGTAGGGGGTGGGTTCCAAGAGACCCAGTACTTC.